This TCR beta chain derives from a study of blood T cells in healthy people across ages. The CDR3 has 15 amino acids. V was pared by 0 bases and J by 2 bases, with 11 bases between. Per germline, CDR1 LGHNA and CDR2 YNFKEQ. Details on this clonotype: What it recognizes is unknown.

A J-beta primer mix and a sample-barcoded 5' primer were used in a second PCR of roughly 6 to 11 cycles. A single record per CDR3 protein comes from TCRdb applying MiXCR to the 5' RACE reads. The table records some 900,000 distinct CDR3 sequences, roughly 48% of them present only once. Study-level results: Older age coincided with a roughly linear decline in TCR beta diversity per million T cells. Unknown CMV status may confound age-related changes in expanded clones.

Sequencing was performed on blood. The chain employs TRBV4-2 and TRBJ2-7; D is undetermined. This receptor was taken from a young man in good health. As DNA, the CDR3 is TGTGCCAGCAGCCAAGAACTGGGTGCGCCCTACGAGCAGTACTTC. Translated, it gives CASSQELGAPYEQYF.